One sample yielded the 27 T cell receptor beta chains listed below, sequenced in a study of cytomegalovirus exposure and HLA in healthy donors. This PCR relied on a set of 60 Vbeta primers and 13 Jbeta primers. Repertoires were generated with immunoSEQ multiplex PCR, while TCRdb's copy carries only in-frame clones and drops some. This table has about 94,000 clones, around 76% appearing once. Sequencing was done on a sample of PBMCs. The source is a man aged 40-49 years in good health and CMV-seropositive.

This chain uses TRBV10-3 with TRBJ2-5, with a possible D match to TRBD2 (5 bases). Trimming removed 3 bases from V and 2 bases from J, with 13 bases in between. CDR1 is ENHRY and CDR2 is SYGVKD in the germline V gene. The CDR3 has 15 residues. The CDR3, as DNA: TGTGCCATCAGTGACAGGAGGAAATTACAAGAGACCCAGTACTTC. Translation: CAISDRRKLQETQYF.

This clone was observed a few times. This sequence joins TRBV7-2 and TRBJ1-1, with 11 bases identical to TRBD1. Unmatched junction bases numbered 9, after V lost 8 bases and J lost 7 bases. The CDR3 has 14 residues. In germline, CDR1 is SGHTA, CDR2 FQGNSA. The CDR3 region is CASSPLGTGGEAFF. The CDR3 coding sequence is TGTGCCAGCTCCCCCCTAGGGACAGGGGGTGAAGCTTTCTTT. Combining the CDR3 with reference TRBV7-2 and TRBJ1-1 gives the whole variable domain GAGVSQSPSNKVTEKGKDVELRCDPISGHTALYWYRQSLGQGLEFLIYFQGNSAPDKSGLPSDRFSAERTGGSVSTLTIQRTQQEDSAVYLCASSPLGTGGEAFFGQGTRLTVV.

This clone appeared once. The rearrangement joins TRBV7-9 to TRBJ1-1; the D gene is possibly TRBD1 (5 bases). CDR1 and CDR2 from the germline V gene are SEHNR and FQNEAQ (reference sequence). CDR3 length equals 15 residues. Trimming removed 1 base at V and 1 base at J, with 10 bases between. The CDR3 protein is CASSLEDIKNTEAFF. For the CDR3, the DNA is TGTGCCAGCAGCTTAGAGGACATCAAGAACACTGAAGCTTTCTTT. The whole variable domain, filled in from reference TRBV7-9 and TRBJ1-1, reads DTGVSQNPRHKITKRGQNVTFRCDPISEHNRLYWYRQTLGQGPEFLTYFQNEAQLEKSRLLSDRFSAERPKGSFSTLEIQRTEQGDSAMYLCASSLEDIKNTEAFFGQGTRLTVV.

This clone was counted only a few times. J is TRBJ1-2 and V is TRBV4-3; 7 bases are a match to TRBD1. The CDR3 is made up of 15 amino acids. Trimming cost V 0 bases and J 5 bases; bases outside gene matches: 6. Germline-derived CDR1 and CDR2 are LGHNA and YSLEER. This CDR3 reads CASSQDWGTVYGYTF. The CDR3 region has the DNA TGCGCCAGCAGCCAAGATTGGGGGACAGTTTATGGCTACACCTTC.

This clone was counted only a few times. The rearrangement links TRBV9 to TRBJ2-5, with D possibly matching TRBD2 (6 bases). Between the trimmed V and J ends, which lost 4 bases and 5 bases, there was a span of 18 bases. There are 15 residues in the CDR3. Looked up from germline, CDR1 is SGDLS and CDR2 is YYNGEE. This CDR3 is CASSTTSRPSETQYF. In DNA, the CDR3 is TGTGCCAGCAGCACAACTAGCCGCCCGTCGGAGACCCAGTACTTC.

This clone was seen more than once but under ten times. The chain combines TRBV7-2 with TRBJ1-3; D not certain. V gave up 1 base and J gave up 0 bases, with 7 bases separating them. Germline CDR1 and CDR2: SGHTA and FQGNSA. The CDR3 contains 15 residues. The CDR3 reads CASSLGAGSGNTIYF. DNA of the CDR3: TGTGCCAGCAGCTTAGGGGCTGGCTCTGGAAACACCATATATTTT.

The CDR3 DNA reads TGTGCCAGCAGCCTTCGACTAGCGGACTCTAGCACAGATACGCAGTATTTT. This encodes CASSLRLADSSTDTQYF. The chain couples TRBV5-4 to TRBJ2-3, with TRBD2 matching 9 bases. CDR1 and CDR2 (germline): SGHNT, YYREEE (reference sequence). This CDR3 spans 17 amino acids. The junction had 9 bases not matched to a gene; V was cut back by 4 bases and J by 0 bases.

This chain links TRBV6-5 with TRBJ2-1, with TRBD2 identical over 7 bases. V was clipped by 2 bases and J by 6 bases; unmatched bases: 1. This CDR3 region has 13 residues. CDR1 and CDR2 (germline): MNHEY, SVGAGI. As DNA, the CDR3 is TGTGCCAGCAGTTACGGGGGGGGCAATGAGCAGTTCTTC. Translated: CASSYGGGNEQFF.

This clone was picked up a small number of times. V and J are TRBV10-3 and TRBJ2-1; 9 bases are shared with TRBD2. Germline CDR1 is ENHRY and CDR2 is SYGVKD. This CDR3 region has 14 residues. V was pared by 6 bases and J by 4 bases, with 4 bases of the junction left unmatched. The CDR3 loop is CAIRETSGYNEQFF. The CDR3, as DNA: TGTGCCATCAGGGAGACTAGCGGTTACAATGAGCAGTTCTTC.

V usage is TRBV6-5 and J usage is TRBJ2-1; 8 bases map to TRBD2. The J segment lost 4 bases and the V segment lost 4 bases, leaving 3 bases of the junction unmatched. CDR1 is MNHEY and CDR2 is SVGAGI in the germline V gene. The CDR3 is made up of 14 amino acids. The CDR3 nucleotides read TGTGCCAGCAGTTTAGCGGGGCAATACAATGAGCAGTTCTTC. Translation gives CASSLAGQYNEQFF.

The chain combines TRBV9 with TRBJ2-3, with 10 bases that match TRBD2. J gave up 1 base and V 4 bases, and 3 bases lay outside the gene matches. The CDR3 sequence is 15 residues long. CDR1 is SGDLS, CDR2 YYNGEE, per germline. The CDR3, as DNA: TGTGCCAGCAGCATCGGGACTAGCGGCACAGATACGCAGTATTTT. Amino acid sequence: CASSIGTSGTDTQYF.

The V call is TRBV5-1, the J call TRBJ1-4; D not certain. The V end lost 2 bases, the J end lost 4 bases, and 9 bases lay between the germline ends. Germline CDR1 reads SGHRS; CDR2 reads YFSETQ. This CDR3 has 14 residues. The CDR3 bases are TGCGCCAGCAGCTTAAGGGAGTATAATGAAAAACTGTTTTTT. It translates to CASSLREYNEKLFF. Looking up the rest from reference TRBV5-1 and TRBJ1-4 gives the full variable domain: KAGVTQTPRYLIKTRGQQVTLSCSPISGHRSVSWYQQTPGQGLQFLFEYFSETQRNKGNFPGRFSGRQFSNSRSEMNVSTLELGDSALYLCASSLREYNEKLFFGSGTQLSVL.

The CDR3 loop is CASSSLTGGDTNEKLFF. CDR3 DNA: TGTGCCAGCAGCTCCCTGACAGGGGGCGACACTAATGAAAAACTGTTTTTT. The chain uses TRBV7-9 and TRBJ1-4; 10 positions agree with TRBD1. This CDR3 is built from 17 residues. The V segment lost 4 bases and the J segment 2 bases; nucleotides outside the gene matches: 7. The V gene's germline CDR1 is SEHNR and CDR2 FQNEAQ (reference sequence).

The V gene is TRBV29-1, the J gene TRBJ1-2; the D is unclear. CDR1 is SQVTM, CDR2 ANQGSEA, per germline. Trimming took 2 bases from V and 8 from J, leaving 18 bases between them. The CDR3 is 14 amino acids. In DNA, the CDR3 is TGCAGCGTTGAAAGGCAGACGTCTATCGGGGGCTACACCTTC. It translates to CSVERQTSIGGYTF.

The chain uses TRBV7-6 and TRBJ2-5; possible D gene TRBD2, 5 bases. This CDR3 region has 12 residues. V lost 3 bases and J lost 4, with 6 bases in between. Germline V gene lookup returns CDR1 SGHVS and CDR2 FNYEAQ. CDR3 coding DNA: TGTGCCAGCAGCTTTGAGGGAGAGACCCAGTACTTC. This sequence encodes CASSFEGETQYF.

This clone was seen a single time. The chain has TRBV9 and TRBJ2-2, with TRBD2 matching over 10 bases. V dropped 0 bases and J dropped 0; count of bases not matched to a gene: 8. CDR1 SGDLS and CDR2 YYNGEE come from the germline V gene. The CDR3 is 19 amino acids. This CDR3 reads CASSVVQREGISNTGELFF. CDR3 nucleotides: TGTGCCAGCAGCGTAGTGCAGCGGGAGGGAATATCGAACACCGGGGAGCTGTTTTTT.

V usage is TRBV28 and J usage is TRBJ2-7; 7 positions match TRBD2. The CDR3 sequence is 14 residues long. Looked up from germline, CDR1 is MDHEN and CDR2 is SYDVKM. V was pared by 4 bases and J by 2 bases, with 5 bases of the junction left unmatched. The chain's CDR3 is CASSSSSGTYEQYF. The CDR3 bases are TGTGCCAGCAGTTCATCTAGCGGAACCTACGAGCAGTACTTC.

The V and J genes are TRBV5-1 and TRBJ2-6; D ambiguous. The CDR3 has 13 amino acids. V lost 5 bases and J lost 4, with 7 bases in between. Per the germline V gene, CDR1 is SGHRS and CDR2 is YFSETQ. The CDR3 DNA sequence: TGCGCCAGCAGTGCTAAGGGGGCCAACGTCCTGACTTTC. As protein: CASSAKGANVLTF.

The chain carries TRBV25-1 and TRBJ2-5; no clear D gene. V was shortened by 5 bases and J by 0 bases, with 4 bases between the two germline ends. The CDR3 is 12 residues long. CDR1 is MGHDK and CDR2 is SYGVNS in the germline V gene. The CDR3 here is CASSLNQETQYF. The CDR3 bases are TGTGCCAGCAGTTTAAACCAAGAGACCCAGTACTTC.

V usage is TRBV2 and J usage is TRBJ2-1; TRBD2 agrees at 10 bases. The CDR3 runs 16 residues. The junction had 5 bases not matched to a gene; V was cut back by 3 bases and J by 3 bases. The germline V gene has CDR1 SNHLY and CDR2 FYNNEI. CDR3 nucleotide sequence: TGTGCCAGCAGTGACCCGGGACTAGCGAACTACAATGAGCAGTTCTTC. Protein: CASSDPGLANYNEQFF.

The rearrangement uses TRBV18 and TRBJ1-2; the match to TRBD1 covers 7 bases. V dropped 6 bases and J dropped 3; count of bases not matched to a gene: 10. The CDR3 totals 15 residues. Germline loops: CDR1 KGHSH, CDR2 LQKENI. This CDR3 is CASSLETGSDYGYTF. DNA for the CDR3: TGTGCCAGCTCCCTGGAGACAGGGTCGGACTATGGCTACACCTTC.

The chain is built from TRBV7-2 and TRBJ2-5; TRBD1 agrees at 8 bases. The CDR3 has 16 amino acids. The ends lost 5 bases at V and 0 bases at J; junction bases unmatched: 8. Germline lookup yields CDR1 SGHTA and CDR2 FQGNSA. The CDR3 DNA is TGTGCCAGCAGCATCGCAGGGGGCAGCCACCAAGAGACCCAGTACTTC. This translates into CASSIAGGSHQETQYF.

V usage is TRBV5-8 and J usage is TRBJ2-4; no clear D. This CDR3 contains 17 residues. Germline assignment: CDR1 SGHTS and CDR2 YDEGEE. V lost 0 bases, J lost 0 bases, and 13 bases lay in between. The CDR3 DNA reads as TGTGCCAGCAGCTTGGACAGTGTTATACTAGCCAAAAACATTCAGTACTTC. Translating it yields CASSLDSVILAKNIQYF.

The chain carries TRBV7-9 and TRBJ2-7, with D possibly TRBD2 on 6 matching bases. Trimming stripped 8 bases from V and 3 bases from J, with 17 bases between. The length of the CDR3 is 14 residues. Germline V gene sequence: CDR1 SEHNR, CDR2 FQNEAQ (reference sequence). The CDR3 DNA follows: TGTGCCAGCGACCGGGCGGGGAGAATCTACGAGCAGTACTTC. It translates to CASDRAGRIYEQYF.

The chain has TRBV7-2 and TRBJ2-3; D gene unclear. The CDR3 totals 12 residues. V lost 5 bases and J 5 bases, leaving 8 bases between the germline ends. CDR1 SGHTA and CDR2 FQGNSA come from the germline V gene. The CDR3 spells CASSPLVDTQYF. CDR3 DNA: TGTGCCAGCAGCCCCTTAGTAGATACGCAGTATTTT.

The rearrangement joins TRBV6-1 to TRBJ1-6; 8 positions agree with TRBD1. Germline CDR1 is MNHNS and CDR2 is SASEGT. This CDR3 region has 14 residues. V lost 1 base, J lost 9 bases, and 2 bases stayed unmatched. CDR3 sequence: CASSEGQGTSPLHF. CDR3 coding DNA: TGTGCCAGCAGTGAAGGACAGGGGACTTCACCCCTCCACTTT.

The chain combines TRBV2 with TRBJ2-5; tentative D call: TRBD2 (6 bases). This CDR3 comprises 17 residues. Germline V CDR1 and CDR2: SNHLY, FYNNEI. V lost 5 bases and J lost 5, with 24 bases in between. The DNA of the CDR3 is TGTGCCAGCAGTCCCCCTGGCAGGACTATCGGGACGGAGACCCAGTACTTC. Translated, it gives CASSPPGRTIGTETQYF.